This T cell receptor (beta chain) was recorded in a study of blood T cell repertoires in COVID-19. On the study more broadly: Sites in the United States, Italy and Spain provided acute and convalescent COVID-19 samples. From T cells, B-cell-depleted T cells, or PBMCs came the material, which was cDNA or gDNA.

This CDR3 comprises 13 residues. Germline-derived CDR1 and CDR2 are MNHNY and SVGAGI (reference sequence). J was trimmed by 6 bases and V by 6 bases; bases with no gene match: 5. Study processing details: Reference gene primer amplification in the assay estimated nucleated cell counts. Sequenced by immunoSEQ multiplex PCR; TCRdb stores in-frame clones only, minus some. That table is the source of V, J and clone size, and D and trimming were worked out from the DNA. Here the sample spans 150,000 or so clones, 70% to 85% being singletons. The J gene is TRBJ2-3, the V gene TRBV6-6, with 8 nucleotides matching TRBD1. Sample: peripheral blood. This sequence originates from a woman aged 80 or over with acute or convalescent COVID-19. As DNA, the CDR3 is TGTGCCAGCAGCCAGGGGGCGTGGGATACGCAGTATTTT. It encodes CASSQGAWDTQYF.